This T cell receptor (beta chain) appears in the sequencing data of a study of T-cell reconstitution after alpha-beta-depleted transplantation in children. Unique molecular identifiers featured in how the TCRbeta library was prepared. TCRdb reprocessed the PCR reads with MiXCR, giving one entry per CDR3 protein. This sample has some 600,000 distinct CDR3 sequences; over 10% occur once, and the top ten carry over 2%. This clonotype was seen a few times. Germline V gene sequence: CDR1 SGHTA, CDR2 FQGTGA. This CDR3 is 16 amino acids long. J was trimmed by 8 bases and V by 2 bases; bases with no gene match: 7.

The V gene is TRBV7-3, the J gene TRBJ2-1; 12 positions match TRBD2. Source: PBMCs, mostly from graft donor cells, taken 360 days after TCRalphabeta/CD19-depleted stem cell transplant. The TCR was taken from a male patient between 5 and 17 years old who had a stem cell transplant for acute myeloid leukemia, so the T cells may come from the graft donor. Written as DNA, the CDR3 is TGTGCCAGCAGCTTACTAGCGGGAGGGCCTGAGGATGAGCAGTTCTTC. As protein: CASSLLAGGPEDEQFF.